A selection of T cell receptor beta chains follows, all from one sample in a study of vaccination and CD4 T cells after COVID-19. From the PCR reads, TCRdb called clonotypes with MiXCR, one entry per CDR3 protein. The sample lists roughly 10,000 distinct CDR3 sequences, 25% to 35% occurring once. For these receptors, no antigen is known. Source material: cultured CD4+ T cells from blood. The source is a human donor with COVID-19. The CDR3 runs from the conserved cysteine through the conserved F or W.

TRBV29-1,CSVEEGGKLFF
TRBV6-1,CASSGWEANYGYTF
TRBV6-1,CASSPGGTEAFF
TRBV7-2,CASSLMGGGAYEQYF
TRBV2,CASTPLGGPNYGYTF
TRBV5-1,CASSSGKRNTEAFF
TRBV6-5,CASSYSYQDQPQHF
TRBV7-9,CASSLDRIVPTNEKLFF
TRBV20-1,CSARVWTSFEQYF
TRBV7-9,CASSSGGSQNTGELFF
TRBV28,CASSRRTVGNIQYF
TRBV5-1,CASSSRTANTEAFF
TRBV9,CASSVGQVNEKLFF
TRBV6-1,CASGPTGGRWEQYF
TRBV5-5,CASSMGQGANQPQHF
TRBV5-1,CASSLDASRQYF
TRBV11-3,CASSTTTGSYEQYF
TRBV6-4,CASSGGEPTDTQYF
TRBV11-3,CASSFGKYGYTF
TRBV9,CASSVMEGGNTIYF